A single sample is the source of the 29 T cell receptor beta chains below, sequenced in a study of T-cell memory formation after mild COVID-19. From the 5' RACE reads, TCRdb called clonotypes with MiXCR, one entry per CDR3 protein. The sample carries roughly 200,000 distinct CDR3 sequences, around 15% recorded once. Sequenced material: PBMCs or a T cell subset sorted from them (not recorded which). The source is an adult woman who had mild COVID-19 (a few samples of this study predate the infection). Cell type and time point are not known.

In this sample, this clonotype turned up a few times. J is TRBJ2-2 and V is TRBV7-8; a possible D gene is TRBD1 (5 bases). Trimming pared 5 bases from V and 0 bases from J, leaving 13 bases between. This CDR3 is 16 amino acids long. Germline lookup yields CDR1 SGHVS and CDR2 FQNEAQ. Here the CDR3 DNA reads TGTGCCAGCAGCCGTGTAGAGACAGCGAACACCGGGGAGCTGTTTTTT. It translates to CASSRVETANTGELFF. Together with reference TRBV7-8 and TRBJ2-2, the CDR3 gives the full variable domain: GAGVSQSPRYKVAKRGQDVALRCDPISGHVSLFWYQQALGQGPEFLTYFQNEAQLDKSGLPSDRFFAERPEGSVSTLKIQRTQQEDSAVYLCASSRVETANTGELFFGEGSRLTVL.

The rearrangement joins TRBV7-9 to TRBJ1-3; no definite D call. Looked up from germline, CDR1 is SEHNR and CDR2 is FQNEAQ (reference sequence). The CDR3 has 15 residues. V was trimmed by 1 base and J by 3 bases, leaving 10 bases between them. The CDR3 DNA reads TGTGCCAGCAGCTTAGTCGACATCGTTGGAAACACCATATATTTT. This translates into CASSLVDIVGNTIYF.

There are a few counts of this clonotype. The chain employs TRBV29-1 and TRBJ1-2; D is ambiguous. Germline V gene lookup returns CDR1 SQVTM and CDR2 ANQGSEA. This CDR3 is built from 12 residues. The V and J ends lost 3 bases and 8 bases respectively, with 13 bases between them. CDR3 sequence: CSVEDRTLGYTF. CDR3 nucleotide sequence: TGCAGCGTTGAGGATCGGACGTTGGGCTACACCTTC. The variable domain in full, completed from reference TRBV29-1 and TRBJ1-2, reads SAVISQKPSRDICQRGTSLTIQCQVDSQVTMMFWYRQQPGQSLTLIATANQGSEATYESGFVIDKFPISRPNLTFSTLTVSNMSPEDSSIYLCSVEDRTLGYTFGSGTRLTVV.

This chain uses TRBV12-3 or TRBV12-4 with TRBJ1-1; 9 nucleotides match TRBD1. The V and J ends lost 6 bases and 0 bases, in that order; junction bases with no gene match: 5. This CDR3 region has 15 residues. The CDR3 protein is CASSGQGLMNTEAFF. DNA for the CDR3: TGTGCCAGCAGCGGACAGGGGCTTATGAACACTGAAGCTTTCTTT.

The V and J genes are TRBV5-1 and TRBJ2-1; 8 nucleotides align to TRBD1. Trimming removed 5 bases from V and 4 bases from J; junction bases left unmatched: 5. The CDR3 runs 14 residues. Germline assignment: CDR1 SGHRS and CDR2 YFSETQ. The CDR3 DNA is TGCGCCAGCAGACCGGGACAGGTTTACAATGAGCAGTTCTTC. Translating gives CASRPGQVYNEQFF.

This clonotype came up many times. The CDR3 DNA reads TGCGCCAGCAGCTTGGGGGCGGGAGCGCCCTACGAGCAGTACTTC. Amino acid sequence: CASSLGAGAPYEQYF. This sequence joins TRBV5-1 and TRBJ2-7; 7 bases align to TRBD2. Germline V gene lookup returns CDR1 SGHRS and CDR2 YFSETQ. With V trimmed by 0 bases and J by 2 bases, 5 bases remained unmatched. The CDR3 sequence is 15 residues long.

This clonotype was counted many times. The chain recombines TRBV5-1 with TRBJ2-1; 7 nucleotides agree with TRBD1. CDR1 SGHRS and CDR2 YFSETQ come from the germline V gene. The CDR3 contains 15 residues. V was clipped by 3 bases and J by 5 bases; unmatched bases: 8. CDR3 DNA sequence: TGCGCCAGCAGCTCCTTTGGGGACAGCAACAATGAGCAGTTCTTC. Translation gives CASSSFGDSNNEQFF.

The rearrangement joins TRBV11-2 to TRBJ2-2, with 15 bases aligning to TRBD2. Losses at the gene ends were 6 bases for V and 5 bases for J; bases not matched to a gene: 10. Per the germline V gene, CDR1 is SGHAT and CDR2 is FQNNGV. The CDR3 is 18 residues long. Here the CDR3 reads CASSTGLAGGPRTGELFF. The CDR3 DNA is TGTGCCAGCAGTACCGGACTAGCGGGAGGGCCGCGAACCGGGGAGCTGTTTTTT. Based on the CDR3 plus reference TRBV11-2 and TRBJ2-2, the full variable domain is EAGVAQSPRYKIIEKRQSVAFWCNPISGHATLYWYQQILGQGPKLLIQFQNNGVVDDSQLPKDRFSAERLKGVDSTLKIQPAKLEDSAVYLCASSTGLAGGPRTGELFFGEGSRLTVL.

This clonotype was recorded at least ten times. The J gene is TRBJ2-5, the V gene TRBV20-1; D not certain. Germline values: CDR1 DFQATT, CDR2 SNEGSKA (reference sequence). V gave up 3 bases and J gave up 1 base, with 6 bases separating them. This CDR3 is 12 amino acids long. The CDR3 here is CSASAFQETQYF. The CDR3 DNA is TGCAGTGCTAGCGCCTTCCAAGAGACCCAGTACTTC.

The chain recombines TRBV11-3 with TRBJ2-5, with TRBD2 matching 7 bases. The CDR3 is 14 residues long. After removal of 2 bases from V and 5 bases from J, the junction contained 5 bases not matched to a gene. CDR1 and CDR2 from the germline V gene are SGHNT and YENEEA. This CDR3 is CASSLSWGGETQYF. Written as DNA, the CDR3 is TGTGCCAGCAGCTTATCTTGGGGGGGGGAGACCCAGTACTTC.

This chain connects TRBV29-1 to TRBJ2-3; 10 bases fit TRBD1. Looked up from germline, CDR1 is SQVTM and CDR2 is ANQGSEA. The CDR3 length is 14 residues. V lost 2 bases and J lost 4; bases outside the gene matches: 3. CDR3 DNA: TGCAGCGTTGAAAAAGGACAGGGGGCAGATACGCAGTATTTT. Protein sequence: CSVEKGQGADTQYF.

This clonotype was seen a few times. The V gene is TRBV5-8, the J gene TRBJ1-1; TRBD1 agrees at 12 bases. The germline V gene encodes CDR1 SGHTS and CDR2 YDEGEE. Losses at the gene ends were 3 bases for V and 5 bases for J; bases not matched to a gene: 5. This CDR3 has 15 residues. The chain's CDR3 is CASSSRDRGLTEAFF. The CDR3 DNA reads TGTGCCAGCAGCTCCCGGGACAGGGGGCTGACTGAAGCTTTCTTT.

This clonotype has more than one count but fewer than ten. The chain has TRBV5-1 and TRBJ1-1; no clear D. V lost 5 bases and J lost 0, with 8 bases in between. The CDR3 totals 13 residues. Germline CDR1 SGHRS, CDR2 YFSETQ. The CDR3 coding sequence is TGCGCCAGCAGTAAAACGCTGAACACTGAAGCTTTCTTT. Amino acids: CASSKTLNTEAFF. Together with reference TRBV5-1 and TRBJ1-1, the CDR3 gives the full variable domain: KAGVTQTPRYLIKTRGQQVTLSCSPISGHRSVSWYQQTPGQGLQFLFEYFSETQRNKGNFPGRFSGRQFSNSRSEMNVSTLELGDSALYLCASSKTLNTEAFFGQGTRLTVV.

This sequence joins TRBV7-2 and TRBJ1-2; D is uncertain. The CDR3 consists of 14 residues. Germline lookup yields CDR1 SGHTA and CDR2 FQGNSA. V lost 7 bases and J 4 bases, leaving 16 bases between the germline ends. CDR3 loop: CASNGGSFAYGYTF. In DNA form, the CDR3 reads TGTGCCAGCAACGGTGGCAGCTTCGCCTATGGCTACACCTTC.

A few counts support this clonotype. The rearrangement joins TRBV25-1 to TRBJ2-7; TRBD2 matches at 7 bases. Germline loops: CDR1 MGHDK, CDR2 SYGVNS. The trim removed 1 base at V and 0 bases at J, leaving 9 bases unmatched. The CDR3 is made up of 17 amino acids. CDR3 amino acids: CASSESIGGTSSYEQYF. The CDR3, as DNA: TGTGCCAGCAGTGAATCGATCGGGGGGACGAGCTCCTACGAGCAGTACTTC.

The sample holds a few counts of this clonotype. This chain uses TRBV7-2 with TRBJ2-3, with D uncertain. Looked up from germline, CDR1 is SGHTA and CDR2 is FQGNSA. V lost 1 base, J lost 4 bases, and 9 bases lay in between. This CDR3 contains 14 residues. CDR3 bases: TGTGCCAGCAGCTTAGTGATAGGGTCAGATACGCAGTATTTT. Protein product: CASSLVIGSDTQYF.

This clonotype appeared a few times. The chain couples TRBV4-1 to TRBJ1-2, with 11 positions matching TRBD1. Germline V gene sequence: CDR1 MGHRA, CDR2 YSYEKL. The V gene end was trimmed by 5 bases and the J gene end by 4 bases; junction bases not matched to a gene: 3. This CDR3 contains 14 residues. The CDR3: CASSTGTGGYGYTF. In nucleotides, the CDR3 is TGCGCCAGCAGCACCGGGACAGGGGGCTATGGCTACACCTTC.

This clonotype came up a few times. The V and J genes are TRBV5-1 and TRBJ2-1; the D is unclear. Germline V gene data show CDR1 as SGHRS and CDR2 as YFSETQ. Trimming took off 2 bases at V and 9 bases at J, with 15 bases between the two ends. CDR3 length equals 14 residues. The CDR3 bases are TGCGCCAGCAGCTTCGAAATCCCCCAGAGTGAGCAGTTCTTC. Translation: CASSFEIPQSEQFF.

This chain uses TRBV29-1 with TRBJ2-1; 9 bases align to TRBD2. Germline loops: CDR1 SQVTM, CDR2 ANQGSEA. The CDR3 consists of 15 residues. After removal of 4 bases from V and 4 bases from J, the junction contained 8 bases not matched to a gene. CDR3 sequence (DNA): TGCAGCGTTGGGCCTCCGGCGGGAGGGTACAATGAGCAGTTCTTC. Encoded protein: CSVGPPAGGYNEQFF.

In its sample, this clonotype was seen a few times. CDR3 protein: CASSFAEGTGELFF. CDR3 DNA: TGTGCCAGCAGTTTTGCGGAGGGCACCGGGGAGCTGTTTTTT. V gene TRBV12-3 or TRBV12-4 combines with J gene TRBJ2-2; D is possibly TRBD2 (6 bases). The length of the CDR3 is 14 residues. V was pared by 3 bases and J by 4 bases, with 9 bases between.

This clonotype was seen ten or more times. V usage is TRBV7-2 and J usage is TRBJ1-2; the D is unclear. Per the germline V gene, CDR1 is SGHTA and CDR2 is FQGNSA. The CDR3 runs to 13 residues. The V and J ends lost 1 base and 1 base respectively, with 4 bases between them. CDR3 sequence: CASSLGGNYGYTF. DNA for the CDR3: TGTGCCAGCAGCTTAGGCGGTAACTATGGCTACACCTTC. Variable domain in full (rest from reference TRBV7-2 and TRBJ1-2): GAGVSQSPSNKVTEKGKDVELRCDPISGHTALYWYRQSLGQGLEFLIYFQGNSAPDKSGLPSDRFSAERTGGSVSTLTIQRTQQEDSAVYLCASSLGGNYGYTFGSGTRLTVV.

This clonotype was found many times. This rearrangement joins TRBV12-3 or TRBV12-4 to TRBJ2-5, with 9 bases fitting TRBD2. With V trimmed by 6 bases and J by 0 bases, 11 bases remained unmatched. This CDR3 region has 17 residues. The CDR3: CASSPGRASGNQETQYF. For the CDR3, the DNA is TGTGCCAGCAGCCCCGGGAGGGCTAGCGGGAACCAAGAGACCCAGTACTTC.

The chain employs TRBV18 and TRBJ2-7, with 9 positions matching TRBD1. Trimming cost V 5 bases and J 2 bases; bases outside gene matches: 4. The CDR3 consists of 14 residues. Germline V CDR1 and CDR2: KGHSH, LQKENI. The CDR3 sequence is CASSSRDRAYEQYF. The CDR3 DNA follows: TGTGCCAGCTCATCCCGGGACAGGGCCTACGAGCAGTACTTC.

V is TRBV4-1 and J is TRBJ2-5; tentatively, D is TRBD1 (5 bases). The CDR3 spans 14 residues. V gave up 0 bases and J gave up 7 bases, with 12 bases separating them. Germline V gene data show CDR1 as MGHRA and CDR2 as YSYEKL. The CDR3 spells CASSQEGAQVTQYF. DNA of the CDR3: TGCGCCAGCAGCCAAGAAGGGGCACAGGTGACCCAGTACTTC.

This clonotype turned up a few times. J is TRBJ2-3 and V is TRBV3-1; D perhaps matches TRBD2 (5 bases). Germline V lookup: CDR1 LGHDT, CDR2 YNNKEL (reference sequence). V lost 4 bases to trimming and J lost 4 bases, with 12 bases between them. This CDR3 has 14 residues. For the CDR3, the DNA is TGTGCCAGCAGCCCTCGCCTAGCATCAGATACGCAGTATTTT. As protein: CASSPRLASDTQYF.

The chain carries TRBV11-2 and TRBJ2-7, with a tentative D call TRBD2 (5 bases). V gave up 5 bases and J gave up 4 bases, with 15 bases separating them. Germline assignment: CDR1 SGHAT and CDR2 FQNNGV. CDR3 length equals 14 residues. CDR3 protein: CASSGKEARYEQYF. DNA for the CDR3: TGTGCCAGCAGCGGTAAGGAGGCTCGGTACGAGCAGTACTTC.

This clonotype was recorded a few times. V is TRBV2 and J is TRBJ2-1; 8 positions match TRBD1. The V segment lost 7 bases and the J segment 6 bases; nucleotides outside the gene matches: 8. This CDR3 comprises 14 residues. Germline loops: CDR1 SNHLY, CDR2 FYNNEI. The CDR3 bases are TGTGCCAGCACGAGGACAGGGTACATCAATGAGCAGTTCTTC. It yields the protein CASTRTGYINEQFF.

V gene TRBV20-1 combines with J gene TRBJ2-5; 7 bases map to TRBD2. This CDR3 region has 15 residues. The germline V gene has CDR1 DFQATT and CDR2 SNEGSKA (reference sequence). The trim removed 3 bases at V and 1 base at J, leaving 8 bases unmatched. CDR3 nucleotides: TGCAGTGCTAGCTCGGCAGCGGGGCTCCAAGAGACCCAGTACTTC. This codes for CSASSAAGLQETQYF.

The V and J genes are TRBV6-5 and TRBJ2-7; no clear D. V was clipped by 2 bases and J by 0 bases, with 8 bases between them. The CDR3 contains 14 residues. Per the germline V gene, CDR1 is MNHEY and CDR2 is SVGAGI. The CDR3 DNA is TGTGCCAGCAGTTACAGGTTGGACTCCTACGAGCAGTACTTC. It specifies CASSYRLDSYEQYF.